Listed below are T cell receptor beta chains from one sample, sequenced in a study of shared clonotypes between healthy human individuals. Data came from immunoSEQ multiplex PCR; TCRdb stores just in-frame clones and leaves some out. Among around 2.3 million clones, under 97% were seen once, and the ten largest hold 0.13%. The sequenced sample consisted of naive CD4+ T cells sorted from blood. These receptors all come from a man between 18 and 35 years old in good health. Each CDR3 is given with its conserved first and last residue. The D gene is left open where the match is weak. Not all rows give a size; the values are once, few, many and, for expanded clones, a class.

J gene	V gene	D gene	clone size	CDR3 DNA	CDR3 protein
TRBJ2-5	TRBV7-7	TRBD2	-	TGTGCTAGCAGCCAGGGACTTGGGGGGGAAGAGACCCAGTACTTC	CASSQGLGGEETQYF
TRBJ2-5	TRBV7-2	-	-	TGTGCCAGCAGCTTAGCGGGAGGCCCACAGACCCAGTACTTC	CASSLAGGPQTQYF
TRBJ2-3	TRBV5-1	-	-	TGCGCCAGCAGCTGGGGACCGGATCACACAGATACGCAGTATTTT	CASSWGPDHTDTQYF
TRBJ1-2	TRBV28	-	-	TGTGCCAGTAGCCTCGAGGATCGACGTAACTATGGCTACACCTTC	CASSLEDRRNYGYTF
TRBJ2-2	TRBV30	TRBD1	-	TGTGCCTGTCCGGGACAGGGGACCACCGGGGAGCTGTTTTTT	CACPGQGTTGELFF
TRBJ1-4	TRBV6-1	-	-	TGTGCCAGCAGTGTACCAGGTTTGGGTGGTGAAAAACTGTTTTTT	CASSVPGLGGEKLFF
TRBJ2-7	TRBV6-6	-	-	TGTGCCAGCAGTTACTCGGAGGGGAGGCACGAGCAGTACTTC	CASSYSEGRHEQYF
TRBJ1-1	TRBV5-1	TRBD1	-	TGCGCCAGCAGCGGAGCCGGGACAGTAACGACTGAAGCTTTCTTT	CASSGAGTVTTEAFF
TRBJ2-7	TRBV7-2	TRBD2	-	TGTGCCAGCAGCTTAGCAAGGACTAGCTACGAGCAGTACTTC	CASSLARTSYEQYF
TRBJ1-4	TRBV18	-	-	TGTGCCAGCTCACCCAAGACACCAGCTACTAATGAAAAACTGTTTTTT	CASSPKTPATNEKLFF
TRBJ2-7	TRBV7-9	-	-	TGTGCCAGCAGCCCGTCTACTAGCCCAGTCTCCTACGAGCAGTACTTC	CASSPSTSPVSYEQYF
TRBJ2-1	TRBV27	-	-	TGTGCCACCCTCGGACAGCCTCCCAATGAGCAGTTCTTC	CATLGQPPNEQFF
TRBJ2-5	TRBV5-6	TRBD2	once	TGTGCCAGCAGCAAGACTAGCGGGTTCCAAGAGACCCAGTACTTC	CASSKTSGFQETQYF
TRBJ1-1	TRBV7-2	-	-	TGTGCCAGCAGCCGCAATTCGGGCTCTTGGATGAACACTGAAGCTTTCTTT	CASSRNSGSWMNTEAFF
TRBJ1-5	TRBV9	-	-	TGTGCCAGCAGCGTAGGGGGCTCTCTATGGGAGCCCCAGCATTTT	CASSVGGSLWEPQHF
TRBJ1-4	TRBV7-9	-	-	TGTGCCAGCAGTTTTCCCAGGGCGGCTAATGAAAAACTGTTTTTT	CASSFPRAANEKLFF
TRBJ1-3	TRBV28	TRBD1	-	TGTGCCAGCAGTTCGCCGGGACAGGGAAACACCATATATTTT	CASSSPGQGNTIYF
TRBJ2-7	TRBV7-9	-	-	TGTGCCAGCAGCTTTAGTGCAGCCTCCTACGAGCAGTACTTC	CASSFSAASYEQYF
TRBJ1-1	TRBV18	-	-	TGTGCCAGCTCACCGGTTGCGGGGAACACTGAAGCTTTCTTT	CASSPVAGNTEAFF
TRBJ2-3	TRBV7-3	-	-	TGTGCCAGCAGCTATAGCGGTCTCACAGATACGCAGTATTTT	CASSYSGLTDTQYF
TRBJ1-6	TRBV5-1	-	-	TGCGCCAGCAGCCTATCGGATTATAATTCACCCCTCCACTTT	CASSLSDYNSPLHF
TRBJ1-4	TRBV30	-	-	TGTGCCTATGGGGTCGAGGCAAAACTGTTTTTT	CAYGVEAKLFF
TRBJ1-4	TRBV25-1	-	-	TGTGCCAGCTCCCCGGGGTCTAATGAAAAACTGTTTTTT	CASSPGSNEKLFF
TRBJ2-7	TRBV4-2	-	-	TGTGCCAGCAGCCAAGAAGGACAGGAGGAGGGCCCCTACGAGCAGTACTTC	CASSQEGQEEGPYEQYF
TRBJ1-1	TRBV30	-	-	TGTGCCTGGGGCCCCGGGGGCGGCACTGAAGCTTTCTTT	CAWGPGGGTEAFF
TRBJ1-6	TRBV11-2	TRBD1	few	TGTGCCAGCAGCACCCGACAGGGGGATAATTCACCCCTCCACTTT	CASSTRQGDNSPLHF
TRBJ1-1	TRBV5-1	-	-	TGCGCCAGCAGCTTGGAAACCAGGAGGGGGGAAGCTTTCTTT	CASSLETRRGEAFF
TRBJ2-3	TRBV5-4	-	once	TGTGCCAGCAAATCGACTAGTCAGTTTCCAGATACGCAGTATTTT	CASKSTSQFPDTQYF
TRBJ2-7	TRBV23-1	-	-	TGCGCCAGCAGTCAAGTCGGGGCGAAGAGCTCCTACGAGCAGTACTTC	CASSQVGAKSSYEQYF
TRBJ2-2	TRBV2	-	-	TGTGCCAGCAGTGTCGTAGCGGCGAACACCGGGGAGCTGTTTTTT	CASSVVAANTGELFF
TRBJ2-2	TRBV6-6	-	-	TGTGCCAGCAGTTACGGGAGCACCGGGGAGCTGTTTTTT	CASSYGSTGELFF
TRBJ2-3	TRBV27	-	-	TGTGCCAGCAGTTTACACTGGGCCGCAGATACGCAGTATTTT	CASSLHWAADTQYF
TRBJ2-7	TRBV5-4	-	-	TGTGCCAGCAGCTTGGGTCTGAGCTCCTACGAGCAGTACTTC	CASSLGLSSYEQYF
TRBJ2-5	TRBV19	TRBD1	-	TGTGCCAGTAGTGACCCGACAGGGGAAGAGACCCAGTACTTC	CASSDPTGEETQYF
TRBJ2-1	TRBV4-3	TRBD2	once	TGCGCCAGCAGCCCACGGGGACTAGCGGGAGGTTTTTCTGGAAATGAGCAGTTCTTC	CASSPRGLAGGFSGNEQFF
TRBJ1-2	TRBV2	TRBD1	-	TGTGCCAGCAGTGCTTTACCGGGACAGGCGTATGGCTACACCTTC	CASSALPGQAYGYTF
TRBJ2-2	TRBV6-1	-	-	TGTGCCAGCAGGGCCAGCGGGAACACCGGGGAGCTGTTTTTT	CASRASGNTGELFF
TRBJ2-7	TRBV19	TRBD1	-	TGTGCCAGTAGTAACAGGGGAACCTACGAGCAGTACTTC	CASSNRGTYEQYF
TRBJ1-2	TRBV28	-	-	TGTGCCAGCAATTTAGGGGCACCCTTTTATGGCTACACCTTC	CASNLGAPFYGYTF
TRBJ2-3	TRBV9	TRBD1	-	TGTGCCAGCAGCGTAGTAGAGGGGGCCCCCACAGATACGCAGTATTTT	CASSVVEGAPTDTQYF
TRBJ1-2	TRBV6-5	-	-	TGTGCCAGCAGTTACTCTCGCCCGGAATTTGATGGCTACACCTTC	CASSYSRPEFDGYTF
TRBJ2-7	TRBV6-5	TRBD2	-	TGTGCCAGCAGCCGGGGGGACTACGAGCAGTACTTC	CASSRGDYEQYF
TRBJ2-1	TRBV7-8	-	-	TGTGCCAGCAGCTTTACCAGTACCAATGAGCAGTTCTTC	CASSFTSTNEQFF
TRBJ2-7	TRBV28	-	-	TGTGCCAGCAGGCCTCAGGGGCCTCTCTCCTACGAGCAGTACTTC	CASRPQGPLSYEQYF
TRBJ1-1	TRBV9	-	-	TGTGCCAGCAGCGTAGACTATGCTTTCTTT	CASSVDYAFF
TRBJ2-1	TRBV6-6	TRBD1	once	TGTGCCAGCAGTTTACAGGGGGCTTTTTACAATGAGCAGTTCTTC	CASSLQGAFYNEQFF
TRBJ2-5	TRBV7-2	-	-	TGTGCCAGCAGCTTAGACAAGTGGAAAGAGACCCAGTACTTC	CASSLDKWKETQYF